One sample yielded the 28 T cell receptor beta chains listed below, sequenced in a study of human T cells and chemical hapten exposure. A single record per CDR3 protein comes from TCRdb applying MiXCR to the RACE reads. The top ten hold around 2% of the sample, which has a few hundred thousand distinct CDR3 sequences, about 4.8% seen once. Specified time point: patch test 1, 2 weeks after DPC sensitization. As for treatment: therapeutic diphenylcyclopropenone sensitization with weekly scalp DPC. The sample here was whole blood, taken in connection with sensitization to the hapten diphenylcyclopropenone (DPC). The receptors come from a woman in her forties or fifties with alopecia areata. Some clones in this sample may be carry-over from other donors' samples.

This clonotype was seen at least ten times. Here the CDR3 DNA reads TGTGCCAGCAAACATGGTGCGGGCGCTTACAATGAGCAGTTCTTC. It translates to CASKHGAGAYNEQFF. This sequence joins TRBV27 and TRBJ2-1, with D possibly matching TRBD2 (5 bases). Germline values: CDR1 MNHEY, CDR2 SMNVEV (reference sequence). The V and J ends lost 7 bases and 4 bases respectively, with 17 bases between them. The CDR3 loop spans 15 amino acids.

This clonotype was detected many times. CDR3 sequence reads: CASSLGTATEAFF. Written as DNA, the CDR3 is TGTGCCAGCAGTCTCGGGACAGCCACTGAAGCTTTCTTT. The chain couples TRBV12-3 or TRBV12-4 to TRBJ1-1; TRBD1 matches 7 bases. The CDR3 contains 13 residues. Losses at the gene ends were 5 bases for V and 4 bases for J; bases not matched to a gene: 4.

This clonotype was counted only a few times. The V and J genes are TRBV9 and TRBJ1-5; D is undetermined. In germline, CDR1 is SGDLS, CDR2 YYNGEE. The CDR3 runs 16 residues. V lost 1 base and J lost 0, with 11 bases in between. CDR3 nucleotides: TGTGCCAGCAGCGTATGGCAGCGATATAGCAATCAGCCCCAGCATTTT. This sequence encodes CASSVWQRYSNQPQHF.

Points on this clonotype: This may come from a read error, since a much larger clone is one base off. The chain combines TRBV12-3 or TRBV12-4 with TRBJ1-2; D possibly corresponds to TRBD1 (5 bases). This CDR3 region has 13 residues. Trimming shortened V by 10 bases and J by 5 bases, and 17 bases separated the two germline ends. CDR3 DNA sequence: TGTGCCATTGGGGACTGGGTCAGTTATGGCTACACCTTC. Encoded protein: CAIGDWVSYGYTF.

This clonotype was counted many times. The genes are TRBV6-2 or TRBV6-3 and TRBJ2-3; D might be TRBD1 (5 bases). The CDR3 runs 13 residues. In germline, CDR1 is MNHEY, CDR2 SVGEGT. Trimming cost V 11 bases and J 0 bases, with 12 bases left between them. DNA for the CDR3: TGTGCCGTCCGTAGACAGAGCACAGATACGCAGTATTTT. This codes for CAVRRQSTDTQYF.

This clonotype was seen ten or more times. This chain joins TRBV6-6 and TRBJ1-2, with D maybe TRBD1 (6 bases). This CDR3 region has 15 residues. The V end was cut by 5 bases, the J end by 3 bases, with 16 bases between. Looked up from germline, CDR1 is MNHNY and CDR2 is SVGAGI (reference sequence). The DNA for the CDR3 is TGTGCCAGCAGTCAAACTGGGACACCCGACTATGGCTACACCTTC. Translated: CASSQTGTPDYGYTF.

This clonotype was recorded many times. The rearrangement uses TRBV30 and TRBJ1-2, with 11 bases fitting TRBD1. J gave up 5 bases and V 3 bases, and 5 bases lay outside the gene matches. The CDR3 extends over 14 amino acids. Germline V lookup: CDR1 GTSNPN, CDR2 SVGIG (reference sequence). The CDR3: CAWRDRGQEYGYTF. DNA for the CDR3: TGTGCCTGGAGGGACAGGGGGCAGGAATATGGCTACACCTTC.

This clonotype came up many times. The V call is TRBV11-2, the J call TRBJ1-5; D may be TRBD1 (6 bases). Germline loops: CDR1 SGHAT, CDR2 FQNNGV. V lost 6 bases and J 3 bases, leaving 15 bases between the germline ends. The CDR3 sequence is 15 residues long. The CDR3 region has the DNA TGTGCCAGCAGTTTCGGTCCAGGGGTCAATCAGCCCCAGCATTTT. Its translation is CASSFGPGVNQPQHF.

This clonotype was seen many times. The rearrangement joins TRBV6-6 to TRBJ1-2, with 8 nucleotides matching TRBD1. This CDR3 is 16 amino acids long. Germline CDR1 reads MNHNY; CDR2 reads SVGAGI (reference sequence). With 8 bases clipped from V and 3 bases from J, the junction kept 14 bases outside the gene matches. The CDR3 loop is CASGPHRTGRHYGYTF. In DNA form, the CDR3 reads TGTGCCAGCGGTCCACACCGGACAGGGCGGCACTATGGCTACACCTTC.

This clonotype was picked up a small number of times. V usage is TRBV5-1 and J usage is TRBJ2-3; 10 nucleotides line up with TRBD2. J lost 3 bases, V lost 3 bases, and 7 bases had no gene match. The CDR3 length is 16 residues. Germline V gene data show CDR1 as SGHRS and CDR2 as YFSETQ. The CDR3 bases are TGCGCCAGCAGCTCCGGGACTAGCGTTTTAACAGATACGCAGTATTTT. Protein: CASSSGTSVLTDTQYF. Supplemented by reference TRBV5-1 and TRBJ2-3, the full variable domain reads KAGVTQTPRYLIKTRGQQVTLSCSPISGHRSVSWYQQTPGQGLQFLFEYFSETQRNKGNFPGRFSGRQFSNSRSEMNVSTLELGDSALYLCASSSGTSVLTDTQYFGPGTRLTVL.

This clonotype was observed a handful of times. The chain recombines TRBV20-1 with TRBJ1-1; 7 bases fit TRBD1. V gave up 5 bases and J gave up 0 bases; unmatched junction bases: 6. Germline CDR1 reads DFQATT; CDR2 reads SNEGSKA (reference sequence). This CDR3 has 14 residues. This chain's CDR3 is CSAQLQGMNTEAFF. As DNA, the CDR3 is TGCAGTGCTCAGTTACAGGGGATGAACACTGAAGCTTTCTTT.

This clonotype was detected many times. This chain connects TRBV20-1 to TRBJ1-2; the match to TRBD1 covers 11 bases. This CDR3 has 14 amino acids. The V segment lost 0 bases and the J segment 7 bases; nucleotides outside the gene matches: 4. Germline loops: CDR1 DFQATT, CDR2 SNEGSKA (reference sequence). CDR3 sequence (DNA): TGCAGTGCTAGAGAGGGGACAGGGGGGTCTGGCTACACCTTC. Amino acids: CSAREGTGGSGYTF.

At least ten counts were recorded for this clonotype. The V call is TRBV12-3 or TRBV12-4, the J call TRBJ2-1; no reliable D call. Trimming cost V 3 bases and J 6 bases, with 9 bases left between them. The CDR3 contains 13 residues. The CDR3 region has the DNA TGTGCCAGCAGTTTGGGCCAGTCCAATGAGCAGTTCTTC. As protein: CASSLGQSNEQFF.

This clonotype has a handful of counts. This CDR3 is CASSYSGLPRGNQPQHF. In DNA form, the CDR3 reads TGTGCCAGCAGTTACTCAGGTCTTCCTAGAGGCAATCAGCCCCAGCATTTT. J is TRBJ1-5 and V is TRBV6-2 or TRBV6-3, with D unclear. V gave up 0 bases and J gave up 2 bases, with 14 bases separating them. The CDR3 is made up of 17 amino acids. Germline CDR1 reads MNHEY; CDR2 reads SVGEGT.

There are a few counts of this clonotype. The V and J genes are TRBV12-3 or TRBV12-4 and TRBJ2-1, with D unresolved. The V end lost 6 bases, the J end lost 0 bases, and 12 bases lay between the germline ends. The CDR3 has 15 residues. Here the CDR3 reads CASSLTLISYNEQFF. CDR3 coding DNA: TGTGCCAGCAGCTTGACTCTTATCTCCTACAATGAGCAGTTCTTC.

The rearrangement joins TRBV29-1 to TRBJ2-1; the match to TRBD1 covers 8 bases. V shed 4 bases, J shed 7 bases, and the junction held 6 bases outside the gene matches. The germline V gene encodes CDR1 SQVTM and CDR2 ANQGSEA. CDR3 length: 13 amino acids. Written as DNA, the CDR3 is TGCAGCGTTGCAGGGGGCGTTAGGAATGAGCAGTTCTTC. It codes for CSVAGGVRNEQFF.

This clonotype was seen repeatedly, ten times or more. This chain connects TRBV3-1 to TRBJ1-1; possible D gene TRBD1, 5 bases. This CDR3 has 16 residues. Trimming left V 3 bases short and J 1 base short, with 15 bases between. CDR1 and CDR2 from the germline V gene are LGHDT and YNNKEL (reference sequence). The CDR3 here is CASSQFLWTKNTEAFF. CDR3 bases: TGTGCCAGCAGCCAGTTTCTGTGGACAAAGAACACTGAAGCTTTCTTT.

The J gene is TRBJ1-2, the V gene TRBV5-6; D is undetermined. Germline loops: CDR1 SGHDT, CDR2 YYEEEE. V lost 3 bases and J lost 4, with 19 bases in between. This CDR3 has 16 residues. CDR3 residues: CASSSQITTESYGYTF. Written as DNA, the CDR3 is TGTGCCAGCAGCTCTCAGATCACGACTGAGTCCTATGGCTACACCTTC. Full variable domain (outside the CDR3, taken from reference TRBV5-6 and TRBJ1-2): DAGVTQSPTHLIKTRGQQVTLRCSPKSGHDTVSWYQQALGQGPQFIFQYYEEEERQRGNFPDRFSGHQFPNYSSELNVNALLLGDSALYLCASSSQITTESYGYTFGSGTRLTVV.

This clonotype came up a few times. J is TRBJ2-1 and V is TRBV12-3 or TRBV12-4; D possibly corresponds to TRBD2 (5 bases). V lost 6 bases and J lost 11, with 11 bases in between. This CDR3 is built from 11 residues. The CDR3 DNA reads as TGTGCCAGCAGGACCCGGGAAAAGCAGTTCTTC. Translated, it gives CASRTREKQFF.

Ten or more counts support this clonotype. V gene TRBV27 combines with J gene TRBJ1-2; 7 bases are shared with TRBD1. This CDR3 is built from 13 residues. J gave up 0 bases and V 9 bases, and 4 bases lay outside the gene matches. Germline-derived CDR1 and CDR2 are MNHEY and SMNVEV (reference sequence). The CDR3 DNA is TGTGCCAGACCGACAGGGCCTAACTATGGCTACACCTTC. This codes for CARPTGPNYGYTF.

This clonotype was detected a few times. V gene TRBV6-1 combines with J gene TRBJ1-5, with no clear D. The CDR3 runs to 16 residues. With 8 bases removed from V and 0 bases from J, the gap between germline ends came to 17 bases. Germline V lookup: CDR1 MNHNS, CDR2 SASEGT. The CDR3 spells CASLDPVRYSNQPQHF. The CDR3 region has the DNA TGTGCCAGCTTGGACCCGGTTAGATATAGCAATCAGCCCCAGCATTTT.

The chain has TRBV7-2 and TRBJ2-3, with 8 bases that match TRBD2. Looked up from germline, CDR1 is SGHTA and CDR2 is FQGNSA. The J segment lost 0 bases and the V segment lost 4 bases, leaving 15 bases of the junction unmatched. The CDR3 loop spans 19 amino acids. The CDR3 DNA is TGTGCCAGCAGCTCCCCGTGGGCGGGGGGTTTAGGGAGCACAGATACGCAGTATTTT. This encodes CASSSPWAGGLGSTDTQYF.

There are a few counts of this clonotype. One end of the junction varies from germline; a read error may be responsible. In DNA, the CDR3 is TGTGCCAGCAGCGCCCTGGATCCTGAGAGCTACCCCTTT. It specifies CASSALDPESYPF. The rearrangement links TRBV9 to TRBJ1-1, with D hard to call. The germline gives CDR1 SGDLS, CDR2 YYNGEE. The CDR3 runs to 13 residues.

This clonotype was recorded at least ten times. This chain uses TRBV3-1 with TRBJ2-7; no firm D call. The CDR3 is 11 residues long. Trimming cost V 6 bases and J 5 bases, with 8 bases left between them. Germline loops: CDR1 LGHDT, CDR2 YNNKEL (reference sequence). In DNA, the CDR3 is TGTGCCAGCAGTCGGACGGACGAGCAGTACTTC. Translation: CASSRTDEQYF.

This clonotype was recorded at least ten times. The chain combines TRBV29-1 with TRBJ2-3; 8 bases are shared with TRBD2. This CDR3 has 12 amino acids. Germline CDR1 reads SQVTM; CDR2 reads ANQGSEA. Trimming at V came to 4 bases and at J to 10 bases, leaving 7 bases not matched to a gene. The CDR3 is CSVGREGQSQYF. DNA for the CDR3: TGCAGCGTTGGCCGGGAGGGCCAGTCGCAGTATTTT.

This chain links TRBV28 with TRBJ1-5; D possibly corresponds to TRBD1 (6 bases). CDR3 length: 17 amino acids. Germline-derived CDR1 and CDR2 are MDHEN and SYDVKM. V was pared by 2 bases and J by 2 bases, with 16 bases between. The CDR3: CASSLVDRLRGNQPQHF. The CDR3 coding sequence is TGTGCCAGCAGTTTAGTCGACAGGCTCCGGGGCAATCAGCCCCAGCATTTT.

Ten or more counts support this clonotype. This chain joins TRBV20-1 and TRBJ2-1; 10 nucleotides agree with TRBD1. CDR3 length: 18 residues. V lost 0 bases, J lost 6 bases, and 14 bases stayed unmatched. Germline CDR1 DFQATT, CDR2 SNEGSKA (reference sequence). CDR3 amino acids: CSARDLASARDRGNEQFF. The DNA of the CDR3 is TGCAGTGCTAGAGATCTAGCTTCGGCCCGGGACAGGGGCAATGAGCAGTTCTTC.

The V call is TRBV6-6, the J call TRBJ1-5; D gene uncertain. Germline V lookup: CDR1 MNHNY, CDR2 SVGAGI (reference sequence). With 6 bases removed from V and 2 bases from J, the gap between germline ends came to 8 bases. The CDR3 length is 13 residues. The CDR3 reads CASRPLGNQPQHF. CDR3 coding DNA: TGTGCCAGCAGACCCTTAGGCAATCAGCCCCAGCATTTT.